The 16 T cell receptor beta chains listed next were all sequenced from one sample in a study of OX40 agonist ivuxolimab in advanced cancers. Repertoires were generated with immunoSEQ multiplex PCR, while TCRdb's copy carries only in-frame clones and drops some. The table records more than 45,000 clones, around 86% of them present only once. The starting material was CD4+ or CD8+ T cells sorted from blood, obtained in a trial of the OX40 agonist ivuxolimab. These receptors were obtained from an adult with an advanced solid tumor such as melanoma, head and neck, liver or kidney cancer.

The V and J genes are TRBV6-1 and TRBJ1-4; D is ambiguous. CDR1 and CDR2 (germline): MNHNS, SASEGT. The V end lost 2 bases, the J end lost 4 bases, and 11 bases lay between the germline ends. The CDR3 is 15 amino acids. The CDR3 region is CASSETAGLNEKLFF. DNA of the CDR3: TGTGCCAGCAGTGAAACCGCCGGTCTTAATGAAAAACTGTTTTTT.

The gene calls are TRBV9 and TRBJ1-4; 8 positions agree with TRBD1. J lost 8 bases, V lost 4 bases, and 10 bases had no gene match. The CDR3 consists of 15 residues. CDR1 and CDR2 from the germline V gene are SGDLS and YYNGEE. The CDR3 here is CASSLRTGNREKLFF. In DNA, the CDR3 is TGTGCCAGCAGCCTTCGGACAGGGAACAGGGAAAAACTGTTTTTT.

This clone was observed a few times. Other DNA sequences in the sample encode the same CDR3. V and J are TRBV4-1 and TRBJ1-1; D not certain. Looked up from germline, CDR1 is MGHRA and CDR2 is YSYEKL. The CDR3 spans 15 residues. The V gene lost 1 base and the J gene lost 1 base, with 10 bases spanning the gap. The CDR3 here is CASSQGGPSNTEAFF. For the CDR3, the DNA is TGCGCCAGCAGCCAAGGAGGACCCTCGAACACTGAAGCTTTCTTT.

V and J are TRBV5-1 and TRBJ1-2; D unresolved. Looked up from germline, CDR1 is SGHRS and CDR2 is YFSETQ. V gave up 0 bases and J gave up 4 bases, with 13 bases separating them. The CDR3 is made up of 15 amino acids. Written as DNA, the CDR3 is TGCGCCAGCAGCTTGGGGGTCCCGGCCTCCTATGGCTACACCTTC. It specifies CASSLGVPASYGYTF. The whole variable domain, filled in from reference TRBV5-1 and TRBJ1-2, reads KAGVTQTPRYLIKTRGQQVTLSCSPISGHRSVSWYQQTPGQGLQFLFEYFSETQRNKGNFPGRFSGRQFSNSRSEMNVSTLELGDSALYLCASSLGVPASYGYTFGSGTRLTVV.

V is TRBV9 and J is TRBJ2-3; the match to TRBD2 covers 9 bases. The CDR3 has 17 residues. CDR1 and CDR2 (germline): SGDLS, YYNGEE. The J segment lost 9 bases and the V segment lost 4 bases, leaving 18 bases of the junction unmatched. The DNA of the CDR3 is TGTGCCAGCAGCCCCCGTAGCGCTAGCGGGGTCAGCACCACGCAGTATTTT. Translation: CASSPRSASGVSTTQYF. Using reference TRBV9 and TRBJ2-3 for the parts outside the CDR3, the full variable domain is DSGVTQTPKHLITATGQRVTLRCSPRSGDLSVYWYQQSLDQGLQFLIQYYNGEERAKGNILERFSAQQFPDLHSELNLSSLELGDSALYFCASSPRSASGVSTTQYFGPGTRLTVL.

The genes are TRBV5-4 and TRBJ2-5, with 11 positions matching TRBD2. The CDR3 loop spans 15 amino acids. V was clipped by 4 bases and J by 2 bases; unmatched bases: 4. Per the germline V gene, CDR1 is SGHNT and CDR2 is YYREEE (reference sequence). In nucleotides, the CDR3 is TGTGCCAGCAGCCCATTAGCGGGGGGGCAAGAGACCCAGTACTTC. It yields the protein CASSPLAGGQETQYF.

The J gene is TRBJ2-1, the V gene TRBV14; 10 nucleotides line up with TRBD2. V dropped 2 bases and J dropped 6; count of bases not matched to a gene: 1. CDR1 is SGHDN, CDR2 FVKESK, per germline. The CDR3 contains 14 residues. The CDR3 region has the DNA TGTGCCAGCAGCCAACTAGCGGGAGCCAATGAGCAGTTCTTC. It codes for CASSQLAGANEQFF.

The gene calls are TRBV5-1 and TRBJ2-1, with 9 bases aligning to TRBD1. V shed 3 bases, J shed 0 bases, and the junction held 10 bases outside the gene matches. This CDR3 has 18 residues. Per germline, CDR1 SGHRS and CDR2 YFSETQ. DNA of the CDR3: TGCGCCAGCAGCTATAGTCCCGGGACAGGGAGCTCCTACAATGAGCAGTTCTTC. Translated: CASSYSPGTGSSYNEQFF.

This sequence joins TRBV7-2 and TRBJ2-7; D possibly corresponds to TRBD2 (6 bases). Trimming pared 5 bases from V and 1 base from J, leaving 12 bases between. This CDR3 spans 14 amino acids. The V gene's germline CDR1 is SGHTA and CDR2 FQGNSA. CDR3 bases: TGTGCCAGCAGCCCAATGGCGGGGTCCTACGAGCAGTACTTC. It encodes CASSPMAGSYEQYF.

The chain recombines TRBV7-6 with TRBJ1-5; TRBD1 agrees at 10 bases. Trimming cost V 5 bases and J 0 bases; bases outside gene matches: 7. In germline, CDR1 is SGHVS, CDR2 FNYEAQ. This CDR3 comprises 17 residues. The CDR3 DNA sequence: TGTGCCAGCAGCGAAGGGACAGGGGTAAATAGCAATCAGCCCCAGCATTTT. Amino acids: CASSEGTGVNSNQPQHF.

The CDR3: CAWSIGGSSYNEQFF. The CDR3 nucleotides are TGTGCCTGGAGTATCGGGGGAAGCTCCTACAATGAGCAGTTCTTC. The V and J genes are TRBV30 and TRBJ2-1, with a possible D match to TRBD2 (6 bases). Germline CDR1 is GTSNPN and CDR2 is SVGIG (reference sequence). The V end was cut by 2 bases, the J end by 0 bases, with 11 bases between. The length of the CDR3 is 15 residues.

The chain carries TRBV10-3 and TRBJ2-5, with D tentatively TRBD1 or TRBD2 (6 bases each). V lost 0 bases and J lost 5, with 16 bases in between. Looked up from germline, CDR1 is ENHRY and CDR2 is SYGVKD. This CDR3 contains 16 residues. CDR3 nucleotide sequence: TGTGCCATCAGTGAGTCGACAGCTGGGGGGCCGGAGACCCAGTACTTC. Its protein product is CAISESTAGGPETQYF.

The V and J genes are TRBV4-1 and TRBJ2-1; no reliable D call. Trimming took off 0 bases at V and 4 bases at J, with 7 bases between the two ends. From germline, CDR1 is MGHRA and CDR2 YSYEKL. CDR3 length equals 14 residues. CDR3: CASSQDGNYNEQFF. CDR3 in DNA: TGCGCCAGCAGCCAAGATGGGAATTACAATGAGCAGTTCTTC.

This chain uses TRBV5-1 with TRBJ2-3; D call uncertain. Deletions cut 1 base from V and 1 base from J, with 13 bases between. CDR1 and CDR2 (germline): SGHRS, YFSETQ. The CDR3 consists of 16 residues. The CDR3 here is CASSLRPEIRTDTQYF. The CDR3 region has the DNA TGCGCCAGCAGCTTGCGTCCAGAAATACGCACAGATACGCAGTATTTT.

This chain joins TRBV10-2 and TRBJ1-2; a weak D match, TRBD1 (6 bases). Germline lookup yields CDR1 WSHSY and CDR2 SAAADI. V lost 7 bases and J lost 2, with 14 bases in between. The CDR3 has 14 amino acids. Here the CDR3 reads CASKSGTSNYGYTF. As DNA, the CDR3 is TGCGCCAGCAAGTCAGGGACATCGAACTATGGCTACACCTTC.

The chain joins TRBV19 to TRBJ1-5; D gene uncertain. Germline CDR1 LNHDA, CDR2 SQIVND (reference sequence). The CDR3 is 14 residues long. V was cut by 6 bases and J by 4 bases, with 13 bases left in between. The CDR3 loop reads CASRISRENQPQHF. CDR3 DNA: TGTGCCAGTAGAATTTCTCGGGAAAATCAGCCCCAGCATTTT.